In this sample, the clone carrying this T cell receptor beta chain turned up once. Its antigen is still unknown. This sample is part of a study of T cell responses to AZD1222 COVID-19 vaccine. Study-level points and caveats: Unmutated variant regions reportedly attract nearly half of all spike-specific TCRs. Repertoire sampling happened only post peak T cell response. Donors were chiefly white British, with a greater number of females, and clonal diversity was perhaps underestimated.

This CDR3 is built from 15 residues. Germline V lookup: CDR1 SEHNR, CDR2 FQNEAQ (reference sequence). V lost 7 bases and J lost 0, with 12 bases in between. Samples with a second dose at about 4 or about 12 weeks were pooled together. Only in-frame clones appear in the TCRdb table, and some are missing; sequencing was by immunoSEQ multiplex PCR. The sample consists of about 67,000 clones, around four fifths of them appearing once. This sample comprised peripheral blood, obtained 28 days after the second AZD1222 dose. The chain uses TRBV7-9 and TRBJ1-4; D unclear. The TCR was taken from an adult who received the AZD1222 COVID-19 vaccine. In DNA, the CDR3 is TGTGCCAGCACCTCAAGGGCGGCAACTAATGAAAAACTGTTTTTT. Protein: CASTSRAATNEKLFF.